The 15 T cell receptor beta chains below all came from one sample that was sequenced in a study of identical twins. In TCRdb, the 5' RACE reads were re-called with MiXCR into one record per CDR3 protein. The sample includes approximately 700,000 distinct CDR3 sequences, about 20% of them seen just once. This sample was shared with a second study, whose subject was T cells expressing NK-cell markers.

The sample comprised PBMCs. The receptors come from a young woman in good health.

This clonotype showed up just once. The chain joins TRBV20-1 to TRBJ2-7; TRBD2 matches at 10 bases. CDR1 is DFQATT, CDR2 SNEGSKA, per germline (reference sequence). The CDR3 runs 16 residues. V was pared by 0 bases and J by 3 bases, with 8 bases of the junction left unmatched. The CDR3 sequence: CSARENRGLAFYEQYF. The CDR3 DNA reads TGCAGTGCTAGAGAAAACCGGGGACTAGCGTTCTACGAGCAGTACTTC.

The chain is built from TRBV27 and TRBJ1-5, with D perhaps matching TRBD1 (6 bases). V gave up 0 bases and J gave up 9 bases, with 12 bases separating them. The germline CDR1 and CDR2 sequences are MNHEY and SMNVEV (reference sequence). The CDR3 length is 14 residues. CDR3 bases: TGTGCCAGCAGTTTATCTGGGGGGGGCACGCCCCAGCATTTT. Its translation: CASSLSGGGTPQHF.

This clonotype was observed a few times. CDR3 sequence reads: CASGRRNYEQYF. CDR3 bases: TGTGCCAGCGGAAGGCGGAACTACGAGCAGTACTTC. The chain combines TRBV6-1 with TRBJ2-7; D gene unclear. Germline CDR1 is MNHNS and CDR2 is SASEGT. The CDR3 covers 12 residues. Trimming shortened V by 8 bases and J by 3 bases, and 11 bases separated the two germline ends.

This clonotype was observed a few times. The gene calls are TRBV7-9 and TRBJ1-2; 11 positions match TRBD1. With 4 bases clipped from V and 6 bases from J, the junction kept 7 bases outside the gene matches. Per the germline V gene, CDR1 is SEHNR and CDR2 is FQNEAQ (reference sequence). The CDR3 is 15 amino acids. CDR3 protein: CASSSAGTGGNGYTF. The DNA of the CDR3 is TGTGCCAGCAGCTCTGCCGGGACAGGGGGAAATGGCTACACCTTC.

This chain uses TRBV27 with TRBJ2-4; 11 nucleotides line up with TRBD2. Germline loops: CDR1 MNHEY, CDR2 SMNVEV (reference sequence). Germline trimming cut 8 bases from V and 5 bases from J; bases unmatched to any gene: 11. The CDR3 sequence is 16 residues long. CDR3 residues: CASRSTTSGKENIQYF. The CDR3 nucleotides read TGTGCCAGCCGTTCGACGACTAGCGGGAAAGAAAACATTCAGTACTTC.

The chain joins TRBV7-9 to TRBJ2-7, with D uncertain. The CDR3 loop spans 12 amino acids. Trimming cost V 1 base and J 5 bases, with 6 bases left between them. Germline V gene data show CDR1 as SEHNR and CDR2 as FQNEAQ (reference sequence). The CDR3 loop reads CASSLEENEQYF. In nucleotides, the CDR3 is TGTGCCAGCAGCTTAGAGGAAAACGAGCAGTACTTC.

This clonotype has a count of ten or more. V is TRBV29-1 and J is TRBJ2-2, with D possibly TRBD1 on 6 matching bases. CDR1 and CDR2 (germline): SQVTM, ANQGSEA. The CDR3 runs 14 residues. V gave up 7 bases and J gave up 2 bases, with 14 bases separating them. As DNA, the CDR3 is TGCAGCGCGAAAAGACAGGAAAACACCGGGGAGCTGTTTTTT. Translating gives CSAKRQENTGELFF.

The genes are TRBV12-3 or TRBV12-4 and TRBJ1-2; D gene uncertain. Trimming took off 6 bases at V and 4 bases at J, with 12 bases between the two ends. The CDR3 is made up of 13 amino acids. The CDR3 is CASSPRALYGYTF. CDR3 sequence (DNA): TGTGCCAGCAGCCCCCGCGCCCTCTATGGCTACACCTTC.

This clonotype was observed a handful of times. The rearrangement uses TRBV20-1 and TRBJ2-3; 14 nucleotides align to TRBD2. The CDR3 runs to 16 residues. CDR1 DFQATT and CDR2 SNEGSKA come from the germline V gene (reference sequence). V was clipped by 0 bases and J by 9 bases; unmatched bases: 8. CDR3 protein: CSARDRLAGGIGTQYF. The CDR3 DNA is TGCAGTGCTAGAGATCGACTAGCGGGGGGGATAGGGACGCAGTATTTT.

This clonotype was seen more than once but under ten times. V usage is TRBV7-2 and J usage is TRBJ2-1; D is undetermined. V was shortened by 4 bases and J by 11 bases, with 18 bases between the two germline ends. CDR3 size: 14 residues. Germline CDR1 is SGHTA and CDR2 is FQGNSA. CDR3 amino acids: CASSYHPTHNQQFF. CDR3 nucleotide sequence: TGTGCCAGCAGCTACCACCCAACTCACAACCAGCAGTTCTTC.

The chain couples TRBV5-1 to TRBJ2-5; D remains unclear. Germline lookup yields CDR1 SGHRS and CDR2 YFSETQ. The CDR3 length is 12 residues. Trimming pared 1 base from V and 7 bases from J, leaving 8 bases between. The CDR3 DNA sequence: TGCGCCAGCAGCTTGACGCACGGGACCCAGTACTTC. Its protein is CASSLTHGTQYF.

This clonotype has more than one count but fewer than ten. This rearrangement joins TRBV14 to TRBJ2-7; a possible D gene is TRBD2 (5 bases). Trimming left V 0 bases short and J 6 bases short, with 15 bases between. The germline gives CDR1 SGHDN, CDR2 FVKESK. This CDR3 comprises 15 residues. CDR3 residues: CASSQDPGTRGEQYF. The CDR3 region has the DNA TGTGCCAGCAGCCAAGATCCGGGAACAAGAGGCGAGCAGTACTTC.

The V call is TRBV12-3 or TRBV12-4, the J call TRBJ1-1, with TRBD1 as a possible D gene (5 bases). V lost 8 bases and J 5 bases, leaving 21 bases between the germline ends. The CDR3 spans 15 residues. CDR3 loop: CASGIGGARKTEAFF. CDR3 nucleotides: TGTGCCAGCGGTATCGGAGGGGCGCGGAAAACTGAAGCTTTCTTT.

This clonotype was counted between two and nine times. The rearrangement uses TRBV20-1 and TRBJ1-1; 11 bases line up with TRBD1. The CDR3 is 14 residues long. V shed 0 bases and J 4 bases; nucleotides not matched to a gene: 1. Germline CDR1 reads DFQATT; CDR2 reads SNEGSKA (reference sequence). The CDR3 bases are TGCAGTGCTAGAGAGGGACAGGGGGGCACTGAAGCTTTCTTT. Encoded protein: CSAREGQGGTEAFF.

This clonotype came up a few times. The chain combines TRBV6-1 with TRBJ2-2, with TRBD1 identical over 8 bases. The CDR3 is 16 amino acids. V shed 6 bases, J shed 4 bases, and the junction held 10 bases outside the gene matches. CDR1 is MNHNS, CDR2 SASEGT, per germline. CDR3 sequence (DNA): TGTGCCAGCAGGGATTTGGACAGGGCTGCCACCGGGGAGCTGTTTTTT. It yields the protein CASRDLDRAATGELFF.